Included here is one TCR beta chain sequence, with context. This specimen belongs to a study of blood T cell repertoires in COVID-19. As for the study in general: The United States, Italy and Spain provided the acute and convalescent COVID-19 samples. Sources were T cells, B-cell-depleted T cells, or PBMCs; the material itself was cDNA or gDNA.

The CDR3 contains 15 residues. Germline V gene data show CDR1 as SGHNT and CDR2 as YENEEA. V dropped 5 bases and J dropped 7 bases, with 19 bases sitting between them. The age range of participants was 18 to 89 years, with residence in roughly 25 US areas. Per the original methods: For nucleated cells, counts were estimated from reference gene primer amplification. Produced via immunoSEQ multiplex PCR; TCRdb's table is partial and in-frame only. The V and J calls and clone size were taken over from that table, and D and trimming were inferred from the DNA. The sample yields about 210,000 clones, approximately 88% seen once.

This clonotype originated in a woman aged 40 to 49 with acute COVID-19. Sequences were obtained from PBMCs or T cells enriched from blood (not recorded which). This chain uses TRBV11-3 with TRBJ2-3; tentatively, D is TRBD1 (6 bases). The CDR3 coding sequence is TGTGCCAGCAGCACCACGCAACAACAGGGTCATACGCAGTATTTT. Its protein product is CASSTTQQQGHTQYF.